This T cell receptor beta chain emerged from a study of blood T cell repertoires in COVID-19. The method was immunoSEQ multiplex PCR; TCRdb's version includes in-frame clones alone and lacks a portion of them. The table records about 410,000 clones, around nine tenths of them present only once. Trimming took 0 bases from V and 1 from J, leaving 10 bases between them. This CDR3 has 15 amino acids. CDR1 and CDR2 (germline): SGHRS, YFSETQ. The genes are TRBV5-1 and TRBJ1-1, with a possible D match to TRBD1 (6 bases). The sample was peripheral blood. This TCR was sampled from a woman aged 40 to 55 with COVID-19, enrolled during active disease. CDR3 in amino acids: CASSLADRQNTEAFF. The DNA of the CDR3 is TGCGCCAGCAGCTTGGCGGACAGACAGAACACTGAAGCTTTCTTT.